This T cell receptor (beta chain) derives from a study of shared clonotypes between healthy human individuals. Study-wide findings and caveats: Roughly 5% of naive CD4 clonotypes were shared across four donors.

V dropped 6 bases and J dropped 5 bases, with 23 bases sitting between them. This CDR3 comprises 16 residues. Germline values: CDR1 MNHEY, CDR2 SVGAGI. As concerns this clone: Its antigen is unidentified.

Partitioning of CD4+ cells yielded a CD45RA+ naive subset and a CD45RA-negative memory subset. Some clones are missing from TCRdb's copy, which holds only in-frame ones; the method was immunoSEQ multiplex PCR. The sample yields about 1.5 million clones, approximately 98% seen once. This rearrangement joins TRBV6-5 to TRBJ2-7; possibly TRBD2 for D (6 bases). Sequencing was performed on naive CD4+ T cells sorted from blood. This sample's subset: CD45RA+ positively selected. This receptor was obtained from a man aged 25-40 years in good health. The CDR3 nucleotides read TGTGCCAGCAGCTACACACGGGGGAGTTTGGGCCACGAGCAGTACTTC. Translated, it gives CASSYTRGSLGHEQYF.